This T cell receptor (beta chain) comes out of a study of human T cells and chemical hapten exposure. Stated time point: patch test 2, 6 weeks after DPC sensitization. Treatment defined: therapeutic diphenylcyclopropenone sensitization with weekly scalp DPC. MiXCR, applied by TCRdb to the RACE reads, yields one record per CDR3 protein. The sample comprises 20,000 to 30,000 distinct CDR3 sequences, 8% to 10% of which are singletons, and roughly 6.6% rests with the top ten. This clonotype was counted many times. The sequence came from a man aged 25-45 years with alopecia areata. Some clones in this sample may be carry-over from other donors' samples. The starting material was whole blood, obtained in connection with sensitization to the hapten diphenylcyclopropenone (DPC).

CDR3 in DNA: TGTGCCAGCCAATCGGAGGGGTACTATGGCTACACCTTC. It codes for CASQSEGYYGYTF. This sequence joins TRBV18 and TRBJ1-2; possible D gene TRBD1, 5 bases. Between the trimmed V and J ends, which lost 8 bases and 3 bases, there was a span of 13 bases. Per germline, CDR1 KGHSH and CDR2 LQKENI. The CDR3 extends over 13 amino acids.